These 31 T cell receptor beta chains were all obtained from the same sample, sequenced in a study of memory CD4+ T cells and cytomegalovirus serostatus. Only in-frame clones appear in the TCRdb table, and some are missing; sequencing was by immunoSEQ multiplex PCR. The sample holds approximately 44,000 clones, 60% to 85% seen once. Single viable CD3+CD4+CD8-CD45RO+ cells were sorted as the memory CD4+ T cells. Sequences were obtained from memory CD4+ T cells from blood. The receptors derive from an adult in good health and CMV-seronegative.

The gene calls are TRBV27 and TRBJ2-3, with 11 bases fitting TRBD1. The CDR3 covers 14 residues. V lost 5 bases to trimming and J lost 3 bases; unmatched junction nucleotides: 1. CDR1 is MNHEY and CDR2 is SMNVEV in the germline V gene (reference sequence). DNA for the CDR3: TGTGCCAGCAGTAGGGACAGGGGGACAGATACGCAGTATTTT. It codes for CASSRDRGTDTQYF.

The rearrangement uses TRBV28 and TRBJ2-7, with a weak D call TRBD2 (6 bases). Germline CDR1 reads MDHEN; CDR2 reads SYDVKM. The CDR3 covers 15 residues. Trimming took 3 bases from V and 1 from J, leaving 13 bases between them. DNA of the CDR3: TGTGCCAGCAGTTTGGGGCGGGGACCGTCCTACGAGCAGTACTTC. Translated, it gives CASSLGRGPSYEQYF.

The chain couples TRBV12-5 to TRBJ2-5; 9 bases align to TRBD1. CDR3 length: 16 amino acids. V lost 1 base to trimming and J lost 2 bases; unmatched junction nucleotides: 5. Germline lookup yields CDR1 LGHNT and CDR2 FRNRAP. The CDR3 is CASGLGRGTGQETQYF. The CDR3 bases are TGTGCTAGTGGTTTGGGCCGGGGGACAGGGCAAGAGACCCAGTACTTC.

As regards this clone: At one end, the junction sequence differs from germline, possibly due to a read error. This chain connects TRBV6-6 to TRBJ2-3, with D tentatively TRBD2 (5 bases). The CDR3 totals 13 residues. CDR1 is MNHNY, CDR2 SVGAGI, per germline (reference sequence). CDR3 amino acids: CASRSSSTDTQYF. DNA of the CDR3: TGTGCCAGCAGATCCTCTAGCACTGATACGCAGTATTTT.

This sequence joins TRBV4-2 and TRBJ1-2; D not certain. V lost 0 bases and J 4 bases, leaving 12 bases between the germline ends. The CDR3 contains 15 residues. Per germline, CDR1 LGHNA and CDR2 YNFKEQ. This CDR3 is CASSQDPERFYGYTF. CDR3 DNA sequence: TGTGCCAGCAGCCAAGACCCCGAGCGGTTCTATGGCTACACCTTC.

The chain employs TRBV5-4 and TRBJ2-1, with 10 bases aligning to TRBD2. Germline V CDR1 and CDR2: SGHNT, YYREEE (reference sequence). CDR3 length: 14 amino acids. With 1 base clipped from V and 6 bases from J, the junction kept 1 base outside the gene matches. CDR3 sequence: CASSLRLAGNEQFF. The CDR3 DNA reads as TGTGCCAGCAGCTTGAGACTAGCGGGCAATGAGCAGTTCTTC.

The chain combines TRBV7-2 with TRBJ2-3; TRBD1 is a possible D gene (5 bases). The germline CDR1 and CDR2 sequences are SGHTA and FQGNSA. This CDR3 contains 13 residues. The ends were cut back, 5 bases at V and 5 bases at J, with 11 bases in the middle. The CDR3 protein is CASSQNRGDTQYF. The CDR3 region has the DNA TGTGCCAGCAGCCAGAATAGGGGAGATACGCAGTATTTT.

This clone was counted only a few times. The chain recombines TRBV28 with TRBJ1-2, with D possibly TRBD1 on 6 matching bases. CDR3 length: 13 amino acids. Trimming took off 5 bases at V and 8 bases at J, with 15 bases between the two ends. Germline-derived CDR1 and CDR2 are MDHEN and SYDVKM. The CDR3, as DNA: TGTGCCAGCAGTAGAACAGGGCTCAGCGGCTACACCTTC. Translated: CASSRTGLSGYTF.

This chain links TRBV7-2 with TRBJ1-1; perhaps TRBD1 as D (5 bases). CDR3 length equals 14 residues. Germline-derived CDR1 and CDR2 are SGHTA and FQGNSA. Between the trimmed V and J ends, which lost 4 bases and 4 bases, there was a span of 13 bases. Here the CDR3 DNA reads TGTGCCAGCAGCTATGAATGGGGGGGCACTGAAGCTTTCTTT. It yields the protein CASSYEWGGTEAFF.

The chain employs TRBV5-4 and TRBJ2-5; TRBD2 aligns across 12 bases. The CDR3 runs 16 residues. The V segment lost 0 bases and the J segment 5 bases; nucleotides outside the gene matches: 5. Germline CDR1 is SGHNT and CDR2 is YYREEE (reference sequence). DNA for the CDR3: TGTGCCAGCAGCTTGGGCCTAGCGGGAGGGGGTGAGACCCAGTACTTC. It is translated as CASSLGLAGGGETQYF.

V and J are TRBV28 and TRBJ2-1; D may be TRBD2 (6 bases). The length of the CDR3 is 13 residues. In germline, CDR1 is MDHEN, CDR2 SYDVKM. Trimming cost V 4 bases and J 7 bases, with 11 bases left between them. The CDR3: CASSSGTRNEQFF. CDR3 nucleotide sequence: TGTGCCAGCAGTTCAGGGACTCGAAATGAGCAGTTCTTC.

The J gene is TRBJ2-7, the V gene TRBV5-6; D call uncertain. CDR3 length: 14 amino acids. Germline CDR1 and CDR2: SGHDT and YYEEEE. Trimming removed 1 base at V and 6 bases at J, with 14 bases between. This CDR3 reads CASSLSVGLREQYF. CDR3 in DNA: TGTGCCAGCAGCTTGAGCGTAGGGCTCCGCGAGCAGTACTTC.

The rearrangement links TRBV29-1 to TRBJ1-2; D possibly corresponds to TRBD1 (6 bases). This CDR3 has 14 amino acids. V was trimmed by 6 bases and J by 6 bases, leaving 20 bases between them. In germline, CDR1 is SQVTM, CDR2 ANQGSEA. CDR3: CSVGGPGRADGYTF. CDR3 DNA sequence: TGCAGCGTCGGGGGGCCGGGGAGGGCGGATGGCTACACCTTC.

The genes are TRBV19 and TRBJ1-4; 9 nucleotides agree with TRBD1. The CDR3 is made up of 19 amino acids. The trim removed 1 base at V and 2 bases at J, leaving 11 bases unmatched. Germline values: CDR1 LNHDA, CDR2 SQIVND (reference sequence). The CDR3 bases are TGTGCCAGTAGTATAGCGGGTAGACAGGGGGGTGAGACTAATGAAAAACTGTTTTTT. This codes for CASSIAGRQGGETNEKLFF.

V and J are TRBV11-2 and TRBJ1-1; 10 bases match TRBD1. Losses at the gene ends were 6 bases for V and 5 bases for J; bases not matched to a gene: 12. The CDR3 runs to 16 residues. The germline CDR1 and CDR2 sequences are SGHAT and FQNNGV. The CDR3 sequence is CASSSTAGQGYTEAFF. In DNA, the CDR3 is TGTGCCAGCAGTTCTACCGCGGGACAGGGGTATACTGAAGCTTTCTTT.

The rearrangement uses TRBV19 and TRBJ2-1; weak D call: TRBD2 (5 bases). CDR3 length equals 14 residues. Germline loops: CDR1 LNHDA, CDR2 SQIVND (reference sequence). V was cut by 3 bases and J by 8 bases, with 14 bases left in between. CDR3 DNA sequence: TGTGCCAGTAGTATGCAGCTAGCAGCCCATGAGCAGTTCTTC. Translating it yields CASSMQLAAHEQFF.

The V and J genes are TRBV10-2 and TRBJ2-5, with TRBD2 as a possible D gene (5 bases). The CDR3 covers 14 residues. The V gene lost 6 bases and the J gene lost 7 bases, with 18 bases spanning the gap. Germline assignment: CDR1 WSHSY and CDR2 SAAADI. CDR3 in amino acids: CASSGRSEGVTQYF. The CDR3 DNA is TGCGCCAGCAGCGGAAGATCAGAGGGAGTGACCCAGTACTTC.

Only one count was recorded for this clone. This chain's CDR3 is CASSTYTTRGTDTQYF. CDR3 nucleotide sequence: TGTGCCAGTAGTACGTACACGACGCGGGGCACAGATACGCAGTATTTT. The rearrangement joins TRBV19 to TRBJ2-3, with D possibly TRBD2 on 5 matching bases. The CDR3 is 16 amino acids. CDR1 and CDR2 (germline): LNHDA, SQIVND (reference sequence). Trimming cost V 4 bases and J 1 base, with 15 bases left between them.

V and J are TRBV9 and TRBJ2-7; D is possibly TRBD1 (5 bases). The V end lost 0 bases, the J end lost 6 bases, and 13 bases lay between the germline ends. CDR1 and CDR2 (germline): SGDLS, YYNGEE. The CDR3 length is 14 residues. CDR3 region: CASSVANGAGEQYF. CDR3 nucleotides: TGTGCCAGCAGCGTAGCTAATGGGGCTGGCGAGCAGTACTTC.

This clone occurred a few times. CDR3 nucleotide sequence: TGCGCCAGCAGCACTCGGACAGATAGAAACACTGAAGCTTTCTTT. This sequence encodes CASSTRTDRNTEAFF. The chain carries TRBV5-1 and TRBJ1-1, with TRBD1 as a possible D gene (6 bases). With 4 bases removed from V and 2 bases from J, the gap between germline ends came to 15 bases. Looked up from germline, CDR1 is SGHRS and CDR2 is YFSETQ. This CDR3 comprises 15 residues.

This clone was seen once. This sequence joins TRBV7-2 and TRBJ2-7; D not resolved. V was trimmed by 1 base and J by 5 bases, leaving 9 bases between them. The CDR3 length is 13 residues. The germline CDR1 and CDR2 sequences are SGHTA and FQGNSA. CDR3 amino acids: CASSLGPRDEQYF. The CDR3 DNA reads TGTGCCAGCAGCTTAGGTCCTAGAGACGAGCAGTACTTC.

The chain is built from TRBV5-1 and TRBJ1-4, with unresolved D. CDR1 and CDR2 from the germline V gene are SGHRS and YFSETQ. V shed 4 bases and J shed 4 bases, with 5 bases lying between them. This CDR3 spans 12 amino acids. The CDR3 spells CASSRDNEKLFF. Here the CDR3 DNA reads TGCGCCAGCAGCCGGGATAATGAAAAACTGTTTTTT.

The V call is TRBV6-1, the J call TRBJ2-1; TRBD1 is a possible D gene (5 bases). CDR1 is MNHNS and CDR2 is SASEGT in the germline V gene. Trimming took off 1 base at V and 9 bases at J, with 10 bases between the two ends. The CDR3 runs to 13 residues. DNA for the CDR3: TGTGCCAGCAGTGAAGGCAGGGTAGGTGAGCAGTTCTTC. Translated, it gives CASSEGRVGEQFF.

This clone was detected once. The rearrangement joins TRBV5-1 to TRBJ2-3, with 9 bases lining up with TRBD1. V lost 0 bases and J lost 5; bases outside the gene matches: 4. The germline V gene has CDR1 SGHRS and CDR2 YFSETQ. This CDR3 has 15 residues. This chain's CDR3 is CASSLDPTGGDTQYF. The CDR3 DNA follows: TGCGCCAGCAGCTTGGACCCGACAGGGGGAGATACGCAGTATTTT.

The chain employs TRBV11-2 and TRBJ2-7, with D hard to call. The CDR3 runs 13 residues. From germline, CDR1 is SGHAT and CDR2 FQNNGV. Trimming pared 4 bases from V and 2 bases from J, leaving 9 bases between. In DNA form, the CDR3 reads TGTGCCAGCAGCTCCGGTGAGGCCTACGAGCAGTACTTC. It yields the protein CASSSGEAYEQYF.

This clone was seen a single time. V is TRBV28 and J is TRBJ2-1; D is possibly TRBD1 or TRBD2 (6 bases each). The CDR3 is 20 amino acids. Between the trimmed V and J ends, which lost 5 bases and 7 bases, there was a span of 33 bases. CDR1 and CDR2 (germline): MDHEN, SYDVKM. CDR3 residues: CASSRSQGRIIGGTRNEQFF. CDR3 nucleotide sequence: TGTGCCAGCAGTCGCTCACAGGGAAGGATTATCGGGGGAACAAGGAATGAGCAGTTCTTC.

V usage is TRBV28 and J usage is TRBJ1-4; 7 bases map to TRBD1. Germline V gene lookup returns CDR1 MDHEN and CDR2 SYDVKM. The CDR3 is 16 residues long. J was trimmed by 9 bases and V by 3 bases; bases with no gene match: 13. CDR3 amino acids: CASSFGHTQGYKKLFF. CDR3 in DNA: TGTGCCAGCAGTTTCGGCCACACACAGGGGTATAAAAAACTGTTTTTT.

The CDR3 region has the DNA TGTGCCAGCAGCGTAGCTTTGGCCGGGGGGGGCTACAATGAGCAGTTCTTC. Protein: CASSVALAGGGYNEQFF. The genes are TRBV9 and TRBJ2-1; TRBD2 aligns across 8 bases. V shed 0 bases and J 3 bases; nucleotides not matched to a gene: 8. Germline V lookup: CDR1 SGDLS, CDR2 YYNGEE. The CDR3 totals 17 residues.

The J gene is TRBJ2-7, the V gene TRBV5-1; the match to TRBD1 covers 9 bases. This CDR3 is built from 14 residues. From germline, CDR1 is SGHRS and CDR2 YFSETQ. The ends lost 2 bases at V and 4 bases at J; junction bases unmatched: 4. The DNA of the CDR3 is TGCGCCAGCAGCTTTGACAGGGGGAGGTACGAGCAGTACTTC. Protein sequence: CASSFDRGRYEQYF. The full variable domain, in which reference TRBV5-1 and TRBJ2-7 provide the parts outside the CDR3, is KAGVTQTPRYLIKTRGQQVTLSCSPISGHRSVSWYQQTPGQGLQFLFEYFSETQRNKGNFPGRFSGRQFSNSRSEMNVSTLELGDSALYLCASSFDRGRYEQYFGPGTRLTVT.

In its sample, this clone was seen once. This chain connects TRBV7-8 to TRBJ2-5; 10 bases are shared with TRBD2. The CDR3 has 15 residues. V lost 5 bases to trimming and J lost 5 bases; unmatched junction nucleotides: 8. Per germline, CDR1 SGHVS and CDR2 FQNEAQ. The CDR3 sequence: CASSGASGSGETQYF. For the CDR3, the DNA is TGTGCCAGCAGCGGGGCTAGCGGGAGCGGGGAGACCCAGTACTTC. The complete variable domain, with remaining parts taken from reference TRBV7-8 and TRBJ2-5, reads GAGVSQSPRYKVAKRGQDVALRCDPISGHVSLFWYQQALGQGPEFLTYFQNEAQLDKSGLPSDRFFAERPEGSVSTLKIQRTQQEDSAVYLCASSGASGSGETQYFGPGTRLLVL.

The chain recombines TRBV5-4 with TRBJ2-7, with 11 positions matching TRBD2. The ends lost 0 bases at V and 3 bases at J; junction bases unmatched: 2. CDR1 and CDR2 (germline): SGHNT, YYREEE (reference sequence). The CDR3 has 15 residues. The DNA for the CDR3 is TGTGCCAGCAGCTTGGCCGGACTAGCGGGCTACGAGCAGTACTTC. It is translated as CASSLAGLAGYEQYF. The whole variable domain, remainder taken from reference TRBV5-4 and TRBJ2-7, is ETGVTQSPTHLIKTRGQQVTLRCSSQSGHNTVSWYQQALGQGPQFIFQYYREEENGRGNFPPRFSGLQFPNYSSELNVNALELDDSALYLCASSLAGLAGYEQYFGPGTRLTVT.